The 23 T cell receptor beta chains in this list originate from one sample, sequenced in a study of blood T cells in healthy people across ages. A second PCR of roughly 6 to 12 cycles used a sample-barcoded 5' primer and a J-beta primer mix. Using its own MiXCR run on the 5' RACE reads, TCRdb lists one record per CDR3 protein. The data show about 400,000 distinct CDR3 sequences, 45% to 65% seen once. The sequencing sample was made of blood. All receptors derive from a man in his sixties in good health.

This clonotype was observed a few times. The genes are TRBV12-3 or TRBV12-4 and TRBJ2-2; a weak D match, TRBD1 (6 bases). The CDR3 contains 14 residues. The ends were cut back, 9 bases at V and 0 bases at J, with 11 bases in the middle. The CDR3 DNA reads TGTGCCAGTACACAGGGATCGAACACCGGGGAGCTGTTTTTT. This codes for CASTQGSNTGELFF.

The chain joins TRBV11-3 to TRBJ2-7; TRBD2 matches at 7 bases. Germline CDR1 SGHNT, CDR2 YENEEA. V lost 2 bases and J lost 2; bases outside the gene matches: 6. The length of the CDR3 is 15 residues. CDR3 nucleotides: TGTGCCAGCAGCTTACGCGGCGGGACTACCTACGAGCAGTACTTC. It encodes CASSLRGGTTYEQYF.

The gene calls are TRBV6-2 or TRBV6-3 and TRBJ2-1; TRBD1 aligns across 8 bases. The CDR3 contains 15 residues. Per the germline V gene, CDR1 is MNHEY and CDR2 is SVGEGT. V lost 5 bases to trimming and J lost 2 bases; unmatched junction nucleotides: 5. The CDR3 here is CASSKTGGPYNEQFF. The DNA of the CDR3 is TGTGCCAGCAGTAAAACAGGGGGGCCCTACAATGAGCAGTTCTTC.

Ten or more counts support this clonotype. V gene TRBV4-1 combines with J gene TRBJ1-2, with TRBD1 matching 8 bases. Per germline, CDR1 MGHRA and CDR2 YSYEKL. Trimming cost V 4 bases and J 0 bases; bases outside gene matches: 1. The CDR3 contains 14 residues. The CDR3 region is CASSPGQANYGYTF. The CDR3 DNA reads as TGCGCCAGCAGCCCGGGACAGGCTAACTATGGCTACACCTTC.

With regard to this clonotype: At one of its ends the junction is not consistent with the germline gene, which may arise from a read error. The chain has TRBV4-1 and TRBJ1-4; 9 bases align to TRBD1. Germline CDR1 and CDR2: MGHRA and YSYEKL. The CDR3 covers 17 residues. The CDR3 nucleotides read TGCGTCAGCAGCCAAGAACAGGGGGCTACGTCTAATGAAAAACTGTTTTTT. This encodes CVSSQEQGATSNEKLFF.

J is TRBJ2-7 and V is TRBV29-1, with TRBD2 identical over 15 bases. Unmatched junction bases numbered 5, after V lost 4 bases and J lost 4 bases. This CDR3 spans 15 amino acids. The germline V gene encodes CDR1 SQVTM and CDR2 ANQGSEA. The CDR3 bases are TGCAGCGTTGGGGGACTAGCGGGAGGCAGATACGAGCAGTACTTC. Translating gives CSVGGLAGGRYEQYF.

This rearrangement joins TRBV7-8 to TRBJ1-2, with TRBD1 as a possible D gene (5 bases). The CDR3 consists of 14 residues. CDR1 and CDR2 (germline): SGHVS, FQNEAQ. Trimming stripped 5 bases from V and 3 bases from J, with 13 bases between. This CDR3 reads CASSPSSTDYGYTF. The DNA of the CDR3 is TGTGCCAGCAGCCCTTCCTCGACAGACTATGGCTACACCTTC. The whole variable domain, filled in from reference TRBV7-8 and TRBJ1-2, reads GAGVSQSPRYKVAKRGQDVALRCDPISGHVSLFWYQQALGQGPEFLTYFQNEAQLDKSGLPSDRFFAERPEGSVSTLKIQRTQQEDSAVYLCASSPSSTDYGYTFGSGTRLTVV.

This clonotype occurred a few times. The chain has TRBV3-1 and TRBJ2-3; the match to TRBD2 covers 8 bases. V was pared by 4 bases and J by 4 bases, with 13 bases of the junction left unmatched. Germline assignment: CDR1 LGHDT and CDR2 YNNKEL (reference sequence). CDR3 length equals 17 residues. The CDR3 coding sequence is TGTGCCAGCAGCCCCCGGGGGGGGACCCGGAGCGCAGATACGCAGTATTTT. This sequence encodes CASSPRGGTRSADTQYF.

This clonotype came up many times. The chain employs TRBV10-3 and TRBJ1-2; D ambiguous. Germline V gene sequence: CDR1 ENHRY, CDR2 SYGVKD. Trimming took off 5 bases at V and 4 bases at J, with 8 bases between the two ends. The CDR3 loop spans 12 amino acids. The CDR3 loop is CAISQDTYGYTF. The CDR3 DNA sequence: TGTGCCATCAGTCAAGACACCTATGGCTACACCTTC.

V and J are TRBV4-2 and TRBJ2-1, with D unresolved. The CDR3 contains 16 residues. Trimming took off 3 bases at V and 6 bases at J, with 18 bases between the two ends. In germline, CDR1 is LGHNA, CDR2 YNFKEQ. In DNA form, the CDR3 reads TGTGCCAGCAGCCACGCCCTAAGAAGTGAAGGCAATGAGCAGTTCTTC. The encoded protein is CASSHALRSEGNEQFF.

This chain links TRBV2 with TRBJ2-7, with a weak D call TRBD2 (6 bases). The CDR3 totals 14 residues. Per the germline V gene, CDR1 is SNHLY and CDR2 is FYNNEI. V was cut by 4 bases and J by 4 bases, with 14 bases left in between. Written as DNA, the CDR3 is TGTGCCAGCAGTGTGAGGGTTGGAGGGTACGAGCAGTACTTC. Its translation is CASSVRVGGYEQYF.

The V call is TRBV4-2, the J call TRBJ2-1; 15 nucleotides agree with TRBD2. CDR3 length: 15 residues. CDR1 is LGHNA, CDR2 YNFKEQ, per germline. Losses at the gene ends were 4 bases for V and 9 bases for J; bases not matched to a gene: 4. CDR3 bases: TGTGCCAGCAGCCTCGGGACTAGCGGGGGGACTGAGCAGTTCTTC. Protein sequence: CASSLGTSGGTEQFF.

The chain employs TRBV2 and TRBJ2-5; 9 bases match TRBD1. There are 15 residues in the CDR3. Trimming took 5 bases from V and 3 from J; bases not matched to a gene: 7. Germline values: CDR1 SNHLY, CDR2 FYNNEI. DNA for the CDR3: TGTGCCAGCAGTCCTCCGGACAGGGGCAAAGAGACCCAGTACTTC. This codes for CASSPPDRGKETQYF.

V usage is TRBV28 and J usage is TRBJ1-2, with TRBD1 identical over 8 bases. The junction had 5 bases not matched to a gene; V was cut back by 6 bases and J by 8 bases. Germline lookup yields CDR1 MDHEN and CDR2 SYDVKM. The CDR3 extends over 12 amino acids. The CDR3 DNA is TGTGCCAGCAGCAGGACAGGGAGCGGCTACACCTTC. Protein: CASSRTGSGYTF.

The rearrangement joins TRBV7-2 to TRBJ2-7, with 10 bases matching TRBD2. The V gene end was trimmed by 4 bases and the J gene end by 7 bases; junction bases not matched to a gene: 10. CDR3 size: 15 residues. Germline CDR1 and CDR2: SGHTA and FQGNSA. In nucleotides, the CDR3 is TGTGCCAGCAGCTCATTAAGCGGGGGGGCTGGGGAGCAGTACTTC. The encoded protein is CASSSLSGGAGEQYF.

The chain recombines TRBV7-2 with TRBJ2-7; D possibly corresponds to TRBD2 (6 bases). The CDR3 totals 13 residues. Per germline, CDR1 SGHTA and CDR2 FQGNSA. The V and J ends lost 5 bases and 1 base respectively, with 9 bases between them. The CDR3 loop reads CASSASVSYEQYF. The CDR3 DNA reads TGTGCCAGCAGCGCTAGCGTTTCCTACGAGCAGTACTTC. The full variable domain, its missing parts supplied by reference TRBV7-2 and TRBJ2-7, is GAGVSQSPSNKVTEKGKDVELRCDPISGHTALYWYRQSLGQGLEFLIYFQGNSAPDKSGLPSDRFSAERTGGSVSTLTIQRTQQEDSAVYLCASSASVSYEQYFGPGTRLTVT.

This clonotype was found a few times. The gene calls are TRBV7-2 and TRBJ1-5; no definite D call. This CDR3 is 12 amino acids long. Germline V CDR1 and CDR2: SGHTA, FQGNSA. V was shortened by 3 bases and J by 9 bases, with 9 bases between the two germline ends. The DNA of the CDR3 is TGTGCCAGCAGCTTGAGCCTGGGGCCCCAGCATTTT. Protein product: CASSLSLGPQHF.

The genes are TRBV6-5 and TRBJ1-1, with TRBD1 identical over 7 bases. CDR3 length: 13 residues. The junction had 6 bases not matched to a gene; V was cut back by 6 bases and J by 5 bases. The germline V gene has CDR1 MNHEY and CDR2 SVGAGI. The CDR3 DNA reads as TGTGCCAGCAGCCTACAGGGGAGGACTGAAGCTTTCTTT. Protein: CASSLQGRTEAFF.

The rearrangement links TRBV2 to TRBJ1-5; D is uncertain. The CDR3 runs 15 residues. Germline-derived CDR1 and CDR2 are SNHLY and FYNNEI. V dropped 0 bases and J dropped 0 bases, with 6 bases sitting between them. The CDR3 DNA sequence: TGTGCCAGCAGTGAAGCAGGCCATAGCAATCAGCCCCAGCATTTT. Translation: CASSEAGHSNQPQHF.

This chain joins TRBV15 and TRBJ2-7; D gene ambiguous. The CDR3 consists of 16 residues. Trimming took off 5 bases at V and 6 bases at J, with 23 bases between the two ends. Looked up from germline, CDR1 is LNHNV and CDR2 is YYDKDF (reference sequence). CDR3: CATSPQSGARPFEQYF. CDR3 nucleotides: TGTGCCACCAGCCCCCAATCGGGCGCTCGTCCTTTCGAGCAGTACTTC.

This chain uses TRBV10-3 with TRBJ2-3; 7 nucleotides agree with TRBD2. Germline V gene sequence: CDR1 ENHRY, CDR2 SYGVKD. This CDR3 spans 15 amino acids. J lost 1 base, V lost 6 bases, and 7 bases had no gene match. CDR3 coding DNA: TGTGCCATCAGCCTTGGGGGGGGACGCACAGATACGCAGTATTTT. Its protein is CAISLGGGRTDTQYF.

This clonotype was picked up a small number of times. V usage is TRBV29-1 and J usage is TRBJ2-7; the D gene is possibly TRBD1 (5 bases). CDR3 size: 13 residues. V gave up 2 bases and J gave up 7 bases, with 15 bases separating them. CDR1 is SQVTM, CDR2 ANQGSEA, per germline. In DNA form, the CDR3 reads TGCAGCGTTGAAAATCGACAGTTCGGGGAGCAGTACTTC. Translating gives CSVENRQFGEQYF.

The rearrangement links TRBV9 to TRBJ2-1; D is perhaps TRBD2 (5 bases). The CDR3 sequence is 13 residues long. From germline, CDR1 is SGDLS and CDR2 YYNGEE. Trimming left V 0 bases short and J 15 bases short, with 16 bases between. The CDR3 spells CASSVGGVGEGFF. The CDR3 DNA reads TGTGCCAGCAGCGTAGGTGGGGTCGGCGAGGGGTTCTTC.